The T cell receptor (beta chain) under discussion was sequenced for a study of monozygotic twins with cystic fibrosis. Study-wide points: V usage most resembled the co-twin in 13 of 16 pairs. Monozygotic CF twins shared more identical nucleotide clonotypes than unrelated patients.

This CDR3 region has 16 residues. V gave up 4 bases and J gave up 7 bases; unmatched junction bases: 9. The germline V gene encodes CDR1 SGHVS and CDR2 FQNEAQ. As to this clone: The antigen is not known.

Clones were read by immunoSEQ multiplex PCR, and TCRdb kept only the in-frame ones, dropping some. The table shows about 36,000 clones, with under 90% occurring only once. The sequence was collected from a girl aged 2-10 years with cystic fibrosis. This chain joins TRBV7-8 and TRBJ1-5; 11 bases match TRBD1. The sequenced sample consisted of blood. CDR3 coding DNA: TGTGCCAGCAGCTCGAGGGACAGGGGGTCGGGGCAGCCCCAGCATTTT. Amino acids: CASSSRDRGSGQPQHF.